This T cell receptor beta chain was obtained from a study of Ad26.COV2.S vaccination and SARS-CoV-2 variants. Study-level background: Ad26.COV2.S was injected intramuscularly once or twice, 56 days apart. Study-level results: In TCR breadth and depth analyses, total T cell responses may have been underestimated. Similar non-spike TCR breadth was observed in recipients of vaccine and of placebo.

Per the germline V gene, CDR1 is MDHEN and CDR2 is SYDVKM. This CDR3 has 12 amino acids. Deletions cut 7 bases from V and 7 bases from J, with 13 bases between. The sample's treatment: over 15 received Ad26.COV2.S at low or high dose, single or two shots; several received placebo; per-sample allocation not given. The samples were gathered on day 63 after the first injection of vaccine or placebo. The donor's status was that of an adult aged 18-55 years in Boston. Produced via immunoSEQ multiplex PCR; TCRdb's table is partial and in-frame only. The sample includes some 480,000 clones, around 85% of them seen just once. In regard to this clone: Its target is unknown.

The specimen was peripheral blood, collected in a trial of Ad26.COV2.S vaccine versus placebo. This TCR came from a person between 18 and 59 years old who received the Ad26.COV2.S COVID-19 vaccine or a placebo. The chain combines TRBV28 with TRBJ1-1; the D is unclear. CDR3 in DNA: TGTGCCAGCAAAGGGTGGTGGATTGAAGCTTTCTTT. Translation: CASKGWWIEAFF.